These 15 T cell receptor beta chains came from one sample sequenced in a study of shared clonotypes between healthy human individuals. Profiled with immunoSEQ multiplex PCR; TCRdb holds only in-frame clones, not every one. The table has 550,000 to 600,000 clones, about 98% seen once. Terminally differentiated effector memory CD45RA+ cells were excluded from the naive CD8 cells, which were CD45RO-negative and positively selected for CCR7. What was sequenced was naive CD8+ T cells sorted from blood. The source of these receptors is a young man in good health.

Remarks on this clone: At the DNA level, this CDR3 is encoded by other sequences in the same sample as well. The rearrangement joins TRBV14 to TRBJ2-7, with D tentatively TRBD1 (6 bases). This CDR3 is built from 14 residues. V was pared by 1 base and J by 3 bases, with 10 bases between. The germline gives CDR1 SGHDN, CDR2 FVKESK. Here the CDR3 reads CASSQVSTGYEQYF. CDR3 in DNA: TGTGCCAGCAGCCAAGTTTCGACAGGCTACGAGCAGTACTTC.

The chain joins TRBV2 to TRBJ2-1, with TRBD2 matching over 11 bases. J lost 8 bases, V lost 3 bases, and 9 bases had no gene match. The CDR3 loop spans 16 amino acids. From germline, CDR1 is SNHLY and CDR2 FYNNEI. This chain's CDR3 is CASSDQTSGITDEQFF. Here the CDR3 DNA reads TGTGCCAGCAGTGACCAGACTAGCGGGATAACGGATGAGCAGTTCTTC.

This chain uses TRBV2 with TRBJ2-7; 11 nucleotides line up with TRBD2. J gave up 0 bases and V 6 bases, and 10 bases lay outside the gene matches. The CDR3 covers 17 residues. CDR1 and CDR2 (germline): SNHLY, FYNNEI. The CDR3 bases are TGTGCCAGCAGCTTCTTACACGGGACTAGCGGCTCCTACGAGCAGTACTTC. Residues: CASSFLHGTSGSYEQYF.

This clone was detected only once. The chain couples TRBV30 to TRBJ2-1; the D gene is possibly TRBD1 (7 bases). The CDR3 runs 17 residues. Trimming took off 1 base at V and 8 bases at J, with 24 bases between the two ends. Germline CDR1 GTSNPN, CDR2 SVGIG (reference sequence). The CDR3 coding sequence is TGTGCCTGGAGTGGCGCGGGGACTCAATTAGGGGGCGATGAGCAGTTCTTC. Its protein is CAWSGAGTQLGGDEQFF. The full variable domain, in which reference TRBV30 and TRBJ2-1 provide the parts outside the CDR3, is SQTIHQWPATLVQPVGSPLSLECTVEGTSNPNLYWYRQAAGRGLQLLFYSVGIGQISSEVPQNLSASRPQDRQFILSSKKLLLSDSGFYLCAWSGAGTQLGGDEQFFGPGTRLTVL.

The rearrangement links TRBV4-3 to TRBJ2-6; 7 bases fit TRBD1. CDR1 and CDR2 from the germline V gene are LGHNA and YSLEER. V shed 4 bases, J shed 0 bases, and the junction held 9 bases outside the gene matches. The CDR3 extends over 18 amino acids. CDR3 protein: CASSPGTVVNSGANVLTF. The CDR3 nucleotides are TGCGCCAGCAGCCCGGGGACAGTAGTGAACTCTGGGGCCAACGTCCTGACTTTC.

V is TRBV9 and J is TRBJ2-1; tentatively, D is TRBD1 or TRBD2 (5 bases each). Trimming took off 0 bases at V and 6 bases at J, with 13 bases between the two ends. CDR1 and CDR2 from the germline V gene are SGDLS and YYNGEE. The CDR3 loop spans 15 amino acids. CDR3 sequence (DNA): TGTGCCAGCAGCGTAGCCGGTAGAGGGGTCAATGAGCAGTTCTTC. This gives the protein CASSVAGRGVNEQFF.

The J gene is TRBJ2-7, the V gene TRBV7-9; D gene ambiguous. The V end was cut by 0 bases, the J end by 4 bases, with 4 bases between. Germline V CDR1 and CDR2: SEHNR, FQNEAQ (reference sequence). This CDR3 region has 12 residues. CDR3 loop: CASSLAKYEQYF. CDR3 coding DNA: TGTGCCAGCAGCTTAGCGAAGTACGAGCAGTACTTC.

CDR3: CASSETGEQYF. DNA of the CDR3: TGCGCCAGCAGTGAGACCGGCGAGCAGTACTTC. The V gene is TRBV10-2, the J gene TRBJ2-7; D ambiguous. V lost 2 bases and J 6 bases, leaving 5 bases between the germline ends. Germline CDR1 is WSHSY and CDR2 is SAAADI. The CDR3 totals 11 residues.

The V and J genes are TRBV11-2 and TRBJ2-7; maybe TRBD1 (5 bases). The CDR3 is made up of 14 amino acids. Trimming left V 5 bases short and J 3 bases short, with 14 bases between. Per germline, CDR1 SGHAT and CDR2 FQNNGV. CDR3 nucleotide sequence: TGTGCCAGCAGCCTACGGCAGGGCCGCTACGAGCAGTACTTC. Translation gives CASSLRQGRYEQYF.

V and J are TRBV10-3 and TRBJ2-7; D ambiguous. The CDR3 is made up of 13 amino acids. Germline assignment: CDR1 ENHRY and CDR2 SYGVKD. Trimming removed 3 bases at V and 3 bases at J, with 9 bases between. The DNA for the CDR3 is TGTGCCATCAGTGAAGGCATAAACTACGAGCAGTACTTC. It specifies CAISEGINYEQYF.

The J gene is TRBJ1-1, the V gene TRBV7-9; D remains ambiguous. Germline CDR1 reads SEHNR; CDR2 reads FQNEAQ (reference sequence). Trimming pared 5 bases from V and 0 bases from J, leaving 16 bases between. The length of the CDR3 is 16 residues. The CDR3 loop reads CASSNSPPVLNTEAFF. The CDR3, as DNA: TGTGCCAGCAGCAATAGCCCTCCAGTTTTGAACACTGAAGCTTTCTTT.

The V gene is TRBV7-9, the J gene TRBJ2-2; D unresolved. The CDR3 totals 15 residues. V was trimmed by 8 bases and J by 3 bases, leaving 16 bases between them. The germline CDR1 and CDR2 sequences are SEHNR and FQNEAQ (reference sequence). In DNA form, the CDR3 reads TGTGCCAGCGGGCGGTTCTTCCCCGACACCGGGGAGCTGTTTTTT. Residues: CASGRFFPDTGELFF.

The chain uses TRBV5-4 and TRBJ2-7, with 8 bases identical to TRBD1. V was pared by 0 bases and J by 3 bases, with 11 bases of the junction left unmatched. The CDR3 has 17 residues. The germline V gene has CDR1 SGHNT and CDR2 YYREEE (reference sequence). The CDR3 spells CASSLDTGTGINYEQYF. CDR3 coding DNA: TGTGCCAGCAGCTTGGACACCGGGACAGGCATCAACTACGAGCAGTACTTC.

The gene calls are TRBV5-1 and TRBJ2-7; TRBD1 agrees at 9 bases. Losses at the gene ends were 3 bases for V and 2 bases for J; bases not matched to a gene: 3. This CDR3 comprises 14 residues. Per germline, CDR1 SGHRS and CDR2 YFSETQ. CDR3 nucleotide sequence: TGCGCCAGCAGCTCCGGGACAGGGCCCTACGAGCAGTACTTC. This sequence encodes CASSSGTGPYEQYF.

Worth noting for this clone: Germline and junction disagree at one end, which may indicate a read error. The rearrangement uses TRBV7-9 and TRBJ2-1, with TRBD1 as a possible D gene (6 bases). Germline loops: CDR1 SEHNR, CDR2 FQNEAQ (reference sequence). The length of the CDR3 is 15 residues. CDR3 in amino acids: CASSYDRTVYSEQFF. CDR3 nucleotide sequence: TGTGCCAGCAGCTACGACAGGACAGTATACAGTGAGCAGTTCTTC.